The subject of this entry is one T cell receptor beta chain. This receptor's antigen is unknown. No base quality values were provided; no much bigger clone lies one nucleotide off. Library creation used PCR. TCRdb names Illumina HiSeq 2500 as the instrument used. To normalize quantification of the TCRbeta repertoire, the TCR libraries were built with molecular barcoding that relied on unique molecular identifiers. TCRdb reanalyzed the raw reads on its own, using fastp at Q25 for trimming and MiXCR for clone calling, and kept in-frame beta chains. For every CDR3 protein sequence, its rows merge into one entry that carries the most common genes and DNA. The sample contains about a million distinct CDR3 sequences, roughly 29% of them found a single time. The ten most abundant clones make up 25% to 35% of the sample. The data were taken from a study of T-cell reconstitution after alpha-beta-depleted transplantation in children (dated by TCRdb to about 2016). Background on the whole study: T-cell immune reconstitution after TCRalphabeta/CD19-depleted allogeneic hematopoietic cell transplantation in children was quantitatively tracked in the study by means of TCR repertoire profiling.

Study-level results and caveats: Over subsequent months, a decline in hyperexpanded clone frequencies was noted, and after one year, T-cell counts and TCRbeta diversity were mostly ascribed to newly produced T cells. Apparently early alphabetaT-cell count recovery about two months after transplant reportedly relied on only several hundred rapidly expanded clones derived from non-depleted graft cells. The high TCRbeta diversity at day 60 in some patients was ascribed to recipient T cells and intrathymic progenitors that had survived conditioning.

CDR1 and CDR2 are read off the germline V gene as SNHLY and FYNNEI. V is shortened by 3 bases, J by 4 bases, and the region joining them spans 13 bases. The CDR3 has 15 amino acids, counting the end cysteine and phenylalanine. The only DNA kept is the CDR3, 45 bases in frame from the first base. The meaning of the sample's treatment or condition label: allogeneic hematopoietic cell transplantation with graft depleted of TCRalphabeta T cells and CD19 B cells. Transplant recipients were children who received TCRalphabeta/CD19-depleted allogeneic hematopoietic cell grafts. In this chain, TRBV2 is recombined with TRBJ1-3, with no confidently assigned D gene. This TCR was recovered from a boy under three years old who had a stem cell transplant for SCID, so the T cells may come from the graft donor. The sequences come from PBMCs, mostly from graft donor cells, collected 360 days after TCRalphabeta/CD19-depleted stem cell transplant. The sequence in DNA is TGTGCCAGCAGTGATATCGTTGACGGAGGAAACACCATATATTTT. The translation is CASSDIVDGGNTIYF.